This T cell receptor (beta chain) was observed in a study of neoadjuvant anti-PD-1 for oral cavity cancer. Whole-study context: Non-progressing patients received a fourth nivolumab dose near day 43, then surgery on days 50-56. General study results and limits: Only three patients per response group were TCR-analyzed; validation needed.

About this clone itself: Its antigen remains unknown.

Time point reported: after neoadjuvant nivolumab, at surgical resection. Patients had HPV-negative, locally advanced oral cavity squamous cell carcinoma. PBMC libraries mostly used approximately 0.5 ug of input genomic DNA, with six replicates per sample. The repertoire was sequenced with immunoSEQ multiplex PCR; TCRdb's copy has only in-frame clones and lacks some. The sample has 55,000 to 75,000 clones, roughly nine tenths seen once. V shed 8 bases and J shed 1 base, with 9 bases lying between them. The CDR3 length is 13 residues. CDR1 and CDR2 from the germline V gene are SEHNR and FQNEAQ (reference sequence).

The chain carries TRBV7-9 and TRBJ1-5, with D perhaps TRBD1 (5 bases). This specimen was PBMCs, taken after nivolumab (anti-PD-1) treatment. The sequence derives from a person between 35 and 79 years old with oral cavity squamous cell carcinoma. The CDR3 nucleotides read TGTGCCAGCGGGCGGGGGAGCAATCAGCCCCAGCATTTT. Translating gives CASGRGSNQPQHF.